The 23 T cell receptor beta chains below come from one sample, sequenced in a study of blood T cell repertoires in COVID-19. TCRdb's copy holds only in-frame clones and misses some; the assay was immunoSEQ multiplex PCR. Among roughly 500,000 clones listed, over 75% were seen once. The sample consisted of PBMCs or T cells enriched from blood (not recorded which). These receptors came from a woman aged 40 to 50 who had recovered from COVID-19.

Here the CDR3 reads CASSQNNLATSTDTQYF. The CDR3 nucleotides read TGTGCCAGCAGCCAAAACAACCTAGCGACAAGCACAGATACGCAGTATTTT. The chain recombines TRBV4-2 with TRBJ2-3; tentatively, D is TRBD2 (6 bases). V lost 2 bases, J lost 0 bases, and 15 bases lay in between. The CDR3 is 17 residues long. Germline V gene sequence: CDR1 LGHNA, CDR2 YNFKEQ.

This rearrangement joins TRBV7-9 to TRBJ2-1; 15 nucleotides agree with TRBD2. The CDR3 loop spans 15 amino acids. From germline, CDR1 is SEHNR and CDR2 FQNEAQ (reference sequence). Trimming took 5 bases from V and 6 from J; bases not matched to a gene: 2. The CDR3 loop reads CASSGTSGRLNEQFF. The CDR3 DNA reads TGTGCCAGCAGCGGGACTAGCGGGAGGCTCAATGAGCAGTTCTTC.

The V gene is TRBV18, the J gene TRBJ2-1, with 8 bases identical to TRBD1. V was clipped by 6 bases and J by 6 bases; unmatched bases: 4. CDR1 is KGHSH, CDR2 LQKENI, per germline. The CDR3 has 13 residues. Written as DNA, the CDR3 is TGTGCCAGCTCTTCCGGGACAGGCAATGAGCAGTTCTTC. Encoded protein: CASSSGTGNEQFF.

This clone was detected only once. The V gene is TRBV7-2, the J gene TRBJ2-7; D gene uncertain. CDR1 SGHTA and CDR2 FQGNSA come from the germline V gene. The CDR3 loop spans 14 amino acids. V shed 7 bases and J shed 2 bases, with 15 bases lying between them. In nucleotides, the CDR3 is TGTGCCAGCACCAACCTACAGACGACCTACGAGCAGTACTTC. Translated: CASTNLQTTYEQYF.

The chain links TRBV6-5 to TRBJ1-1; D is unclear. Germline lookup yields CDR1 MNHEY and CDR2 SVGAGI. The CDR3 consists of 15 residues. Trimming stripped 4 bases from V and 1 base from J, with 13 bases between. CDR3 protein: CASSSNMDSNTEAFF. The CDR3 nucleotides are TGTGCCAGCAGTTCGAACATGGACTCGAACACTGAAGCTTTCTTT.

This chain joins TRBV9 and TRBJ2-1, with TRBD2 matching over 11 bases. CDR3 length equals 15 residues. Unmatched junction bases numbered 6, after V lost 4 bases and J lost 6 bases. Germline V gene lookup returns CDR1 SGDLS and CDR2 YYNGEE. The CDR3 bases are TGTGCCAGCAGCCAACTAGCGGGAGTTTCCAATGAGCAGTTCTTC. Residues: CASSQLAGVSNEQFF.

The rearrangement joins TRBV27 to TRBJ1-2; maybe TRBD1 (6 bases). With 8 bases removed from V and 3 bases from J, the gap between germline ends came to 19 bases. Germline lookup yields CDR1 MNHEY and CDR2 SMNVEV (reference sequence). The CDR3 totals 15 residues. The CDR3 is CASSPFGGADYGYTF. The CDR3 DNA reads as TGTGCCAGCTCTCCTTTTGGGGGGGCCGACTATGGCTACACCTTC.

This clone has a single count. The CDR3 sequence is CASSQRAKAHRRDRGLLTKNIQYF. Here the CDR3 DNA reads TGTGCCAGCAGCCAGCGTGCTAAGGCCCACCGCCGGGACAGGGGGCTTCTGACCAAAAACATTCAGTACTTC. The rearrangement joins TRBV14 to TRBJ2-4, with 12 nucleotides matching TRBD1. The junction had 26 bases not matched to a gene; V was cut back by 3 bases and J by 2 bases. CDR1 and CDR2 (germline): SGHDN, FVKESK. The CDR3 totals 24 residues.

This clone showed up just once. The V gene is TRBV6-5, the J gene TRBJ1-1, with D possibly TRBD1 on 6 matching bases. V lost 6 bases and J lost 1, with 12 bases in between. From germline, CDR1 is MNHEY and CDR2 SVGAGI. The CDR3 loop spans 14 amino acids. The CDR3 is CASRQGEGNTEAFF. In DNA, the CDR3 is TGTGCCAGCAGACAGGGCGAGGGGAACACTGAAGCTTTCTTT.

V and J are TRBV4-1 and TRBJ1-1; no definite D call. The V gene's germline CDR1 is MGHRA and CDR2 YSYEKL. Trimming left V 4 bases short and J 1 base short, with 10 bases between. The CDR3 extends over 14 amino acids. CDR3 DNA: TGCGCCAGCAGCCTTATTGAGGGGAACACTGAAGCTTTCTTT. It codes for CASSLIEGNTEAFF.

The chain carries TRBV4-3 and TRBJ1-2, with 7 bases lining up with TRBD1. Germline V lookup: CDR1 LGHNA, CDR2 YSLEER. V dropped 0 bases and J dropped 8; count of bases not matched to a gene: 9. The CDR3 totals 15 residues. The CDR3 loop reads CASSQDVVGGLGYTF. The CDR3 bases are TGCGCCAGCAGCCAAGACGTCGTAGGGGGCCTAGGCTACACCTTC.

V gene TRBV5-6 combines with J gene TRBJ2-3; tentatively, D is TRBD1 (6 bases). The CDR3 has 15 residues. Germline V lookup: CDR1 SGHDT, CDR2 YYEEEE. The V and J ends lost 2 bases and 6 bases respectively, with 16 bases between them. The CDR3 region is CASSFSTGSLDTQYF. In nucleotides, the CDR3 is TGTGCCAGCAGCTTTTCGACAGGTTCGCTCGATACGCAGTATTTT.

This chain links TRBV28 with TRBJ1-2, with 9 bases lining up with TRBD1. This CDR3 comprises 15 residues. With 5 bases clipped from V and 7 bases from J, the junction kept 11 bases outside the gene matches. Germline V lookup: CDR1 MDHEN, CDR2 SYDVKM. The CDR3 DNA is TGTGCCAGCAGTAGTACCGGGACAGGGAGGTTTGGCTACACCTTC. Its translation is CASSSTGTGRFGYTF.

V usage is TRBV7-6 and J usage is TRBJ1-2; 10 bases are shared with TRBD1. V shed 1 base, J shed 2 bases, and the junction held 1 base outside the gene matches. This CDR3 has 15 amino acids. Germline V CDR1 and CDR2: SGHVS, FNYEAQ. The CDR3: CASSLVGQGNYGYTF. As DNA, the CDR3 is TGTGCCAGCAGCTTAGTGGGACAGGGGAACTATGGCTACACCTTC.

The chain couples TRBV24-1 to TRBJ2-1; a possible D gene is TRBD2 (5 bases). The CDR3 runs 16 residues. The germline V gene encodes CDR1 KGHDR and CDR2 SFDVKD. The V gene lost 1 base and the J gene lost 6 bases, with 15 bases spanning the gap. The CDR3 nucleotides are TGTGCCACCAGTGATTTTGGGGAGTGGCCCCGCAATGAGCAGTTCTTC. The encoded protein is CATSDFGEWPRNEQFF.

The V call is TRBV15, the J call TRBJ2-3, with TRBD1 matching 7 bases. Germline CDR1 is LNHNV and CDR2 is YYDKDF (reference sequence). With 3 bases clipped from V and 4 bases from J, the junction kept 7 bases outside the gene matches. CDR3 length: 15 residues. The CDR3 spells CATSRQQGSADTQYF. The CDR3 region has the DNA TGTGCCACCAGCAGGCAACAGGGGAGCGCAGATACGCAGTATTTT.

Here the CDR3 reads CASTAGSGNTIYF. The DNA of the CDR3 is TGTGCCAGTACGGCAGGGTCTGGAAACACCATATATTTT. V and J are TRBV19 and TRBJ1-3, with a possible D match to TRBD1 (5 bases). The germline V gene encodes CDR1 LNHDA and CDR2 SQIVND (reference sequence). Trimming left V 7 bases short and J 1 base short, with 8 bases between. The CDR3 totals 13 residues.

This chain uses TRBV25-1 with TRBJ2-1, with 7 bases identical to TRBD2. Trimming cost V 10 bases and J 2 bases; bases outside gene matches: 5. The CDR3 has 13 residues. Germline V gene lookup returns CDR1 MGHDK and CDR2 SYGVNS. The CDR3 region is CAIGGRAYNEQFF. CDR3 DNA sequence: TGTGCCATTGGGGGGAGGGCCTACAATGAGCAGTTCTTC. Full variable domain (remainder filled in from reference TRBV25-1 and TRBJ2-1): EADIYQTPRYLVIGTGKKITLECSQTMGHDKMYWYQQDPGMELHLIHYSYGVNSTEKGDLSSESTVSRIRTEHFPLTLESARPSHTSQYLCAIGGRAYNEQFFGPGTRLTVL.

V and J are TRBV6-5 and TRBJ2-5; the D gene is possibly TRBD1 (6 bases). CDR1 is MNHEY, CDR2 SVGAGI, per germline. This CDR3 contains 16 residues. With 4 bases removed from V and 4 bases from J, the gap between germline ends came to 19 bases. CDR3 bases: TGTGCCAGCAGTTTAGACCCCTGGGGGCAGATAGAGACCCAGTACTTC. This gives the protein CASSLDPWGQIETQYF.

The chain links TRBV4-3 to TRBJ2-2; TRBD2 matches 13 bases. The germline V gene has CDR1 LGHNA and CDR2 YSLEER. The length of the CDR3 is 17 residues. Losses at the gene ends were 1 base for V and 4 bases for J; bases not matched to a gene: 3. The CDR3 loop is CASSQARTSGSTGELFF. As DNA, the CDR3 is TGCGCCAGCAGCCAAGCCAGGACTAGCGGGAGCACCGGGGAGCTGTTTTTT.

V usage is TRBV10-2 and J usage is TRBJ2-7; maybe TRBD2 (6 bases). Per the germline V gene, CDR1 is WSHSY and CDR2 is SAAADI. The CDR3 has 14 amino acids. V lost 3 bases and J 7 bases, leaving 16 bases between the germline ends. CDR3 in DNA: TGCGCCAGCAGTGAACGGAGGGGATCACGGGAGCAGTACTTC. Translated, it gives CASSERRGSREQYF.

The chain has TRBV7-2 and TRBJ2-1; the match to TRBD1 covers 10 bases. Germline V lookup: CDR1 SGHTA, CDR2 FQGNSA. V was pared by 4 bases and J by 4 bases, with 4 bases of the junction left unmatched. This CDR3 is 15 amino acids long. The CDR3 coding sequence is TGTGCCAGCAGCTCGACAGGGGGCTTATACAATGAGCAGTTCTTC. Translated: CASSSTGGLYNEQFF.

This clone came up once. The chain joins TRBV5-8 to TRBJ2-5, with a weak D call TRBD2 (6 bases). V was shortened by 5 bases and J by 1 base, with 18 bases between the two germline ends. The CDR3 has 16 amino acids. The germline V gene encodes CDR1 SGHTS and CDR2 YDEGEE. The chain's CDR3 is CASRVRVAGLQETQYF. The CDR3 DNA follows: TGTGCCAGCAGGGTGAGGGTGGCGGGGCTCCAAGAGACCCAGTACTTC. Drawing the rest from reference TRBV5-8 and TRBJ2-5, the complete variable domain is EAGVTQSPTHLIKTRGQQATLRCSPISGHTSVYWYQQALGLGLQFLLWYDEGEERNRGNFPPRFSGRQFPNYSSELNVNALELEDSALYLCASRVRVAGLQETQYFGPGTRLLVL.